The 12 T cell receptor beta chains below were found in one sample sequenced in a study of blood T cell dynamics during melanoma immunotherapy. Regarding time point: week 3, after first cycle of checkpoint inhibitor. Measured with immunoSEQ multiplex PCR; TCRdb has only the in-frame clones, and not every one. The sample lists 3,000 to 4,500 clones; about 95% were seen once. The sequenced sample was effector memory CD8+ T cells from blood, obtained from a patient treated with checkpoint blockade. The source of these receptors is a human donor with melanoma.

The chain uses TRBV7-6 and TRBJ2-1; TRBD2 might be the D (6 bases). Trimming shortened V by 4 bases and J by 6 bases, and 7 bases separated the two germline ends. Germline CDR1 is SGHVS and CDR2 is FNYEAQ. The CDR3 runs to 12 residues. The CDR3 protein is CASSSGGNEQFF. The CDR3 DNA reads as TGTGCCAGCAGCTCCGGGGGCAATGAGCAGTTCTTC. The entire variable domain, with the rest obtained from reference TRBV7-6 and TRBJ2-1, is as follows: GAGVSQSPRYKVTKRGQDVALRCDPISGHVSLYWYRQALGQGPEFLTYFNYEAQQDKSGLPNDRFSAERPEGSISTLTIQRTEQRDSAMYRCASSSGGNEQFFGPGTRLTVL.

This clone has just one count. The rearrangement uses TRBV9 and TRBJ2-7, with D possibly TRBD2 on 6 matching bases. This CDR3 has 14 residues. V lost 1 base to trimming and J lost 2 bases, with 10 bases between them. Germline CDR1 reads SGDLS; CDR2 reads YYNGEE. CDR3 coding DNA: TGTGCCAGCAGCGTATCGGAGGGTACCTACGAGCAGTACTTC. It codes for CASSVSEGTYEQYF.

The chain is built from TRBV5-6 and TRBJ2-1; 7 nucleotides align to TRBD2. The CDR3 loop spans 14 amino acids. Germline loops: CDR1 SGHDT, CDR2 YYEEEE. Trimming at V came to 4 bases and at J to 5 bases, leaving 6 bases not matched to a gene. The CDR3 DNA sequence: TGTGCCAGCAGCCACGGGGGGTCCCACAATGAGCAGTTCTTC. Its translation is CASSHGGSHNEQFF.

The count of this clone is one. The rearrangement joins TRBV27 to TRBJ1-1, with D possibly being TRBD1 (5 bases). The germline V gene has CDR1 MNHEY and CDR2 SMNVEV (reference sequence). The CDR3 is 11 amino acids. The V end was cut by 4 bases, the J end by 9 bases, with 9 bases between. The CDR3 DNA sequence: TGTGCCAGCAGTTATAGACAGAAAGCTTTCTTT. The encoded protein is CASSYRQKAFF.

The rearrangement joins TRBV7-9 to TRBJ1-2; TRBD1 is a possible D gene (6 bases). This CDR3 has 15 amino acids. V was shortened by 5 bases and J by 0 bases, with 13 bases between the two germline ends. Per the germline V gene, CDR1 is SEHNR and CDR2 is FQNEAQ (reference sequence). DNA for the CDR3: TGTGCCAGCAGCCTCGGGGAGGGGGCTAACTATGGCTACACCTTC. This translates into CASSLGEGANYGYTF. Supplemented by reference TRBV7-9 and TRBJ1-2, the full variable domain reads DTGVSQNPRHKITKRGQNVTFRCDPISEHNRLYWYRQTLGQGPEFLTYFQNEAQLEKSRLLSDRFSAERPKGSFSTLEIQRTEQGDSAMYLCASSLGEGANYGYTFGSGTRLTVV.

The rearrangement joins TRBV29-1 to TRBJ2-3, with unresolved D. V lost 6 bases to trimming and J lost 0 bases, with 7 bases between them. Germline CDR1 reads SQVTM; CDR2 reads ANQGSEA. The CDR3 covers 12 residues. CDR3 sequence (DNA): TGCAGCGTCCGCGATAGCACAGATACGCAGTATTTT. Amino acids: CSVRDSTDTQYF.

J is TRBJ2-2 and V is TRBV7-8; the D gene is possibly TRBD1 (5 bases). Between the trimmed V and J ends, which lost 2 bases and 0 bases, there was a span of 7 bases. This CDR3 is 15 amino acids long. Germline CDR1 reads SGHVS; CDR2 reads FQNEAQ. The CDR3 DNA reads as TGTGCCAGCAGCTTACAGGGCGCGAACACCGGGGAGCTGTTTTTT. Its translation is CASSLQGANTGELFF.

The J gene is TRBJ2-7, the V gene TRBV4-1; 9 bases fit TRBD1. The CDR3 is made up of 14 amino acids. V was pared by 3 bases and J by 3 bases, with 3 bases of the junction left unmatched. Germline CDR1 MGHRA, CDR2 YSYEKL. The CDR3 nucleotides read TGCGCCAGCAGCCAGGGGACAGGGATCTACGAGCAGTACTTC. This sequence encodes CASSQGTGIYEQYF.

This chain uses TRBV29-1 with TRBJ2-1, with 9 bases fitting TRBD1. This CDR3 contains 14 residues. Germline V lookup: CDR1 SQVTM, CDR2 ANQGSEA. The ends lost 4 bases at V and 6 bases at J; junction bases unmatched: 7. CDR3 bases: TGCAGCGTTGGTCGGGTGGGACAGGGCAATGAGCAGTTCTTC. This sequence encodes CSVGRVGQGNEQFF.

The chain couples TRBV4-2 to TRBJ2-7, with a possible D match to TRBD1 (6 bases). Germline V CDR1 and CDR2: LGHNA, YNFKEQ. V was shortened by 0 bases and J by 3 bases, with 12 bases between the two germline ends. The CDR3 loop spans 15 amino acids. The CDR3 nucleotides are TGTGCCAGCAGCCAAGAACTAGGGGGTAGCTACGAGCAGTACTTC. Amino acids: CASSQELGGSYEQYF.

V and J are TRBV5-1 and TRBJ1-1, with TRBD1 identical over 7 bases. Germline V gene lookup returns CDR1 SGHRS and CDR2 YFSETQ. This CDR3 comprises 15 residues. Losses at the gene ends were 3 bases for V and 0 bases for J; bases not matched to a gene: 5. Written as DNA, the CDR3 is TGCGCCAGCAGCTCAAGACAGGGCATGAACACTGAAGCTTTCTTT. Residues: CASSSRQGMNTEAFF.

The V gene is TRBV9, the J gene TRBJ2-3; 8 bases map to TRBD1. V gave up 1 base and J gave up 6 bases; unmatched junction bases: 4. Germline CDR1 and CDR2: SGDLS and YYNGEE. The CDR3 length is 14 residues. CDR3: CASSVSGGLDTQYF. CDR3 DNA: TGTGCCAGCAGCGTATCAGGGGGCCTGGATACGCAGTATTTT.